The 15 T cell receptor beta chains below come from one sample, sequenced in a study of control samples from healthy donors and cancer patients. Clones were read by immunoSEQ multiplex PCR, and TCRdb kept only the in-frame ones, dropping some. The table includes about 170,000 clones, around 92% detected once. The sequenced sample was blood. Every receptor here comes from a woman aged 25 to 39 in good health.

This rearrangement joins TRBV7-8 to TRBJ2-1, with 12 bases matching TRBD2. This CDR3 is built from 15 residues. J was trimmed by 5 bases and V by 4 bases; bases with no gene match: 3. Germline V gives CDR1 SGHVS, CDR2 FQNEAQ. As DNA, the CDR3 is TGTGCCAGCAGCTCCGGACTAGCGGGACACAATGAGCAGTTCTTC. Residues: CASSSGLAGHNEQFF.

The rearrangement uses TRBV7-2 and TRBJ2-2, with a possible D match to TRBD2 (6 bases). The CDR3 contains 15 residues. Per germline, CDR1 SGHTA and CDR2 FQGNSA. The ends were cut back, 5 bases at V and 0 bases at J, with 10 bases in the middle. The CDR3 loop is CASSRTNANTGELFF. The CDR3, as DNA: TGTGCCAGCAGCCGGACTAACGCGAACACCGGGGAGCTGTTTTTT.

The rearrangement uses TRBV7-9 and TRBJ1-6; 9 positions match TRBD1. Germline V CDR1 and CDR2: SEHNR, FQNEAQ (reference sequence). V shed 6 bases, J shed 8 bases, and the junction held 5 bases outside the gene matches. This CDR3 spans 14 amino acids. CDR3 loop: CASSPGTGYSPLHF. The CDR3 DNA is TGTGCCAGCAGTCCCGGGACAGGGTATTCACCCCTCCACTTT.

The gene calls are TRBV12-5 and TRBJ1-6; 7 positions agree with TRBD1. The germline gives CDR1 LGHNT, CDR2 FRNRAP. The CDR3 length is 15 residues. Trimming at V came to 1 base and at J to 6 bases, leaving 3 bases not matched to a gene. In DNA form, the CDR3 reads TGTGCTAGTGGTTTGGGACAGGGTAGTAATTCACCCCTCCACTTT. It specifies CASGLGQGSNSPLHF.

The sample holds a few counts of this clone. The rearrangement joins TRBV27 to TRBJ1-5, with D possibly TRBD1 on 5 matching bases. V was pared by 5 bases and J by 0 bases, with 14 bases between. The CDR3 has 16 residues. Germline loops: CDR1 MNHEY, CDR2 SMNVEV (reference sequence). Written as DNA, the CDR3 is TGTGCCAGCAGTCCGACCGGACACTATAGCAATCAGCCCCAGCATTTT. It is translated as CASSPTGHYSNQPQHF.

V gene TRBV6-4 combines with J gene TRBJ1-1, with no clear D. The CDR3 is 15 amino acids. Per the germline V gene, CDR1 is MRHNA and CDR2 is SNTAGT. V lost 2 bases and J lost 1, with 11 bases in between. CDR3 loop: CASSDTGFQNTEAFF. The CDR3, as DNA: TGTGCCAGCAGTGACACGGGCTTTCAGAACACTGAAGCTTTCTTT.

CDR3 DNA: TGCGCCAGCAGCGCGGGGACGGGGGCGGCCACTGAAGCTTTCTTT. Its protein is CASSAGTGAATEAFF. This chain connects TRBV10-2 to TRBJ1-1, with D perhaps matching TRBD1 (6 bases). The ends were cut back, 6 bases at V and 4 bases at J, with 18 bases in the middle. The germline V gene has CDR1 WSHSY and CDR2 SAAADI. The CDR3 contains 15 residues.

V and J are TRBV7-6 and TRBJ1-1; D remains unclear. The CDR3 has 14 residues. The V gene lost 7 bases and the J gene lost 0 bases, with 12 bases spanning the gap. Per germline, CDR1 SGHVS and CDR2 FNYEAQ. CDR3 region: CASTRFDMNTEAFF. The CDR3 DNA sequence: TGTGCCAGCACCAGGTTTGACATGAACACTGAAGCTTTCTTT.

The V and J genes are TRBV5-4 and TRBJ2-1; D is uncertain. Per germline, CDR1 SGHNT and CDR2 YYREEE (reference sequence). The CDR3 consists of 14 residues. With 0 bases removed from V and 0 bases from J, the gap between germline ends came to 4 bases. CDR3 coding DNA: TGTGCCAGCAGCTTGGGTAGCTCCTACAATGAGCAGTTCTTC. The encoded protein is CASSLGSSYNEQFF.

The count of this clone is one. J is TRBJ1-2 and V is TRBV2, with D hard to call. The CDR3 runs to 13 residues. Germline values: CDR1 SNHLY, CDR2 FYNNEI. V was clipped by 4 bases and J by 4 bases, with 10 bases between them. The CDR3 region has the DNA TGTGCCAGCAGTGCGGAGACCCCCTATGGCTACACCTTC. Translated, it gives CASSAETPYGYTF.

This clone was picked up one time. This chain uses TRBV18 with TRBJ2-1; 8 bases are a match to TRBD2. Germline trimming cut 8 bases from V and 4 bases from J; bases unmatched to any gene: 4. The CDR3 sequence is 13 residues long. Germline CDR1 and CDR2: KGHSH and LQKENI. DNA of the CDR3: TGTGCCAGCGTAGCGGGGATATACAATGAGCAGTTCTTC. Translation gives CASVAGIYNEQFF. Full variable domain (outside the CDR3, taken from reference TRBV18 and TRBJ2-1): NAGVMQNPRHLVRRRGQEARLRCSPMKGHSHVYWYRQLPEEGLKFMVYLQKENIIDESGMPKERFSAEFPKEGPSILRIQQVVRGDSAAYFCASVAGIYNEQFFGPGTRLTVL.

As concerns this clone: This specimen includes other DNA sequences encoding the same CDR3. Here the CDR3 reads CASSPQRNYGYTF. The CDR3 region has the DNA TGTGCCAGCAGCCCACAGCGTAACTATGGCTACACCTTC. The chain links TRBV5-6 to TRBJ1-2; no reliable D call. Germline V gene lookup returns CDR1 SGHDT and CDR2 YYEEEE. The CDR3 length is 13 residues. Trimming took 4 bases from V and 1 from J, leaving 8 bases between them.

This clone occurred once. The CDR3 is CASSMGQGDGYTF. Here the CDR3 DNA reads TGTGCCAGTAGTATGGGACAGGGGGACGGCTACACCTTC. The chain joins TRBV19 to TRBJ1-2; 11 positions agree with TRBD1. The CDR3 is made up of 13 amino acids. CDR1 LNHDA and CDR2 SQIVND come from the germline V gene (reference sequence). J was trimmed by 8 bases and V by 3 bases; bases with no gene match: 2.

The rearrangement uses TRBV4-2 and TRBJ2-5; no firm D call. Trimming removed 0 bases from V and 0 bases from J, with 8 bases in between. This CDR3 has 15 amino acids. Germline V gives CDR1 LGHNA, CDR2 YNFKEQ. CDR3 region: CASSQEAPYQETQYF. In nucleotides, the CDR3 is TGTGCCAGCAGCCAAGAGGCTCCGTACCAAGAGACCCAGTACTTC.

The chain couples TRBV24-1 to TRBJ2-5, with no clear D. The CDR3 is 12 amino acids. CDR1 is KGHDR, CDR2 SFDVKD, per germline. The V gene lost 12 bases and the J gene lost 2 bases, with 12 bases spanning the gap. CDR3 sequence: CAPGRKQETQYF. For the CDR3, the DNA is TGTGCCCCAGGACGGAAACAAGAGACCCAGTACTTC.